The rows below give T cell receptor beta chains drawn from one sample of a study of early T cells in non-severe SARS-CoV-2 infection. TCRdb recomputed calls from the 5' RACE reads with MiXCR, one row per CDR3 protein. The profile shows 85,000 to 100,000 distinct CDR3 sequences, around 10% of them singletons. This specimen was whole blood, taken at baseline. The receptors were sampled from an adult who was a healthcare worker with PCR-confirmed SARS-CoV-2 infection or an uninfected control (not recorded which). Each CDR3 is given with its conserved first and last residue. Each record gives: V gene, J gene, D gene, clone size, CDR3 protein, CDR3 DNA. The D gene is left open where the match is weak. The size of a clone is reported for some rows only, either as once, few or many, or as a class for expanded clones.

>TRBV3-1|TRBJ2-1|NA|few
CASSQDFPARREFF
TGTGCCAGCAGCCAAGATTTCCCCGCTCGCAGGGAGTTCTTC
>TRBV7-6|TRBJ1-4|NA|NA
CASSLGGANEKLFF
TGTGCCAGCAGCTTAGGGGGAGCTAATGAAAAACTGTTTTTT
>TRBV11-2|TRBJ2-1|TRBD2|many
CASSHGLGLAHTNEQFF
TGTGCCAGCAGCCACGGGTTAGGACTAGCACATACGAATGAGCAGTTCTTC
>TRBV6-4|TRBJ2-7|NA|NA
CASSGVPYEQYF
TGTGCCAGTAGCGGTGTGCCCTACGAGCAGTACTTC
>TRBV5-8|TRBJ2-1|NA|few
CASSLRGSPYNEQFF
TGTGCCAGCAGCTTGCGGGGATCCCCCTACAATGAGCAGTTCTTC
>TRBV6-2/TRBV6-3|TRBJ2-7|TRBD2|NA
CASRRPGLAGATNYEQYF
TGTGCCAGCAGGCGCCCGGGACTAGCGGGAGCGACTAACTACGAGCAGTACTTC
>TRBV6-6|TRBJ2-3|NA|NA
CASSSSSVSTDTQYF
TGTGCCAGCAGTTCCTCTAGCGTGAGCACAGATACGCAGTATTTT
>TRBV20-1|TRBJ2-1|TRBD2|many
CSALFLAGEAQFF
TGCAGTGCGCTATTTCTAGCGGGTGAGGCGCAGTTCTTC
>TRBV6-1|TRBJ2-7|TRBD1|many
CASSWDSYEQYF
TGTGCCAGCAGCTGGGACAGCTACGAGCAGTACTTC
>TRBV7-2|TRBJ2-1|TRBD2|NA
CASSVAGGRNEQFF
TGTGCCAGCAGTGTAGCGGGAGGGCGAAATGAGCAGTTCTTC
>TRBV30|TRBJ1-5|NA|few
CAWTQAGADQPQHF
TGTGCCTGGACCCAAGCCGGGGCAGATCAGCCCCAGCATTTT
>TRBV27|TRBJ2-1|TRBD2|NA
CASSLEPEGLALNEQFF
TGTGCCAGCAGTTTAGAGCCCGAAGGACTAGCATTAAATGAGCAGTTCTTC
>TRBV29-1|TRBJ2-2|NA|NA
CSVAQEPNTGELFF
TGCAGCGTTGCTCAGGAGCCGAACACCGGGGAGCTGTTTTTT
>TRBV4-1|TRBJ2-5|NA|NA
CASSQYLQIQETQYF
TGCGCCAGCAGCCAATACTTACAGATCCAAGAGACCCAGTACTTC
>TRBV6-1|TRBJ2-2|TRBD2|many
CASTHAGANTGELFF
TGTGCCAGCACCCACGCGGGGGCGAACACCGGGGAGCTGTTTTTT
>TRBV6-6|TRBJ2-7|NA|many
CASSYQGYDEQYF
TGTGCCAGCAGTTACCAGGGGTACGACGAGCAGTACTTC
>TRBV7-2|TRBJ2-7|TRBD2|NA
CASSLTGGIGYEQYF
TGTGCCAGCAGCTTAACGGGGGGAATAGGATACGAGCAGTACTTC